Sequencing of this T cell receptor beta chain was carried out in a study of long-term antiretroviral therapy in people with HIV. This clone has just one count. This CDR3 has 15 amino acids. V was cut by 10 bases and J by 0 bases, with 13 bases left in between. Germline CDR1 reads MNHEY; CDR2 reads SVGAGI. Sequencing relied on immunoSEQ assay v3.0, run at survey level. The assay was immunoSEQ multiplex PCR, and TCRdb's table has in-frame clones only and misses some. Of some 25,000 clones in the sample, roughly 85% were seen once. The gene calls are TRBV6-5 and TRBJ2-6; D is unclear. The TCR sequence derives from a man in his fifties or sixties with HIV. Sequenced material: unsorted PBMCs, taken 1.2 years after starting antiretroviral therapy. CDR3 loop: CATRKDGSGANVLTF. Here the CDR3 DNA reads TGTGCCACCAGAAAGGACGGCTCTGGGGCCAACGTCCTGACTTTC.